These 25 T cell receptor beta chains were sequenced from one sample in a study of human T cells and chemical hapten exposure. TCRdb reprocessed the 5' RACE reads with MiXCR, giving one entry per CDR3 protein. Here the sample spans roughly 120,000 distinct CDR3 sequences, around a fifth being singletons. Total RNA was extracted from unfractionated whole blood. The receptor set was obtained from a human donor in good health.

This clonotype came up a few times. The J gene is TRBJ2-2, the V gene TRBV4-1; D ambiguous. There are 18 residues in the CDR3. Trimming stripped 0 bases from V and 0 bases from J, with 14 bases between. Germline-derived CDR1 and CDR2 are MGHRA and YSYEKL. DNA for the CDR3: TGCGCCAGCAGCCAAGATCCCGCCGGCCTCGCGAACACCGGGGAGCTGTTTTTT. Translated, it gives CASSQDPAGLANTGELFF.

This clonotype was found a few times. The chain is built from TRBV30 and TRBJ1-1; D gene uncertain. Germline V lookup: CDR1 GTSNPN, CDR2 SVGIG (reference sequence). With 4 bases removed from V and 0 bases from J, the gap between germline ends came to 9 bases. The CDR3 is 13 residues long. CDR3 amino acids: CAWTAQMNTEAFF. The CDR3 nucleotides are TGTGCCTGGACCGCCCAAATGAACACTGAAGCTTTCTTT. The whole variable domain, remainder taken from reference TRBV30 and TRBJ1-1, is SQTIHQWPATLVQPVGSPLSLECTVEGTSNPNLYWYRQAAGRGLQLLFYSVGIGQISSEVPQNLSASRPQDRQFILSSKKLLLSDSGFYLCAWTAQMNTEAFFGQGTRLTVV.

J is TRBJ2-2 and V is TRBV27, with D maybe TRBD2 (6 bases). The CDR3 contains 17 residues. The V gene's germline CDR1 is MNHEY and CDR2 SMNVEV (reference sequence). Trimming took 3 bases from V and 0 from J, leaving 14 bases between them. The CDR3 loop is CASSFYRGGSNTGELFF. The CDR3 nucleotides are TGTGCCAGCAGTTTTTATCGGGGAGGTTCGAACACCGGGGAGCTGTTTTTT.

The J gene is TRBJ1-4, the V gene TRBV27; D call uncertain. The CDR3 length is 13 residues. The V end lost 8 bases, the J end lost 3 bases, and 10 bases lay between the germline ends. Germline-derived CDR1 and CDR2 are MNHEY and SMNVEV (reference sequence). In DNA form, the CDR3 reads TGTGCCAGCCGGCGCCAAGCTAATGAAAAACTGTTTTTT. Amino acid sequence: CASRRQANEKLFF. Looking up the rest from reference TRBV27 and TRBJ1-4 gives the full variable domain: EAQVTQNPRYLITVTGKKLTVTCSQNMNHEYMSWYRQDPGLGLRQIYYSMNVEVTDKGDVPEGYKVSRKEKRNFPLILESPSPNQTSLYFCASRRQANEKLFFGSGTQLSVL.

The chain has TRBV29-1 and TRBJ2-1; 9 positions match TRBD2. This CDR3 is built from 12 residues. Germline trimming cut 7 bases from V and 8 bases from J; bases unmatched to any gene: 6. Germline-derived CDR1 and CDR2 are SQVTM and ANQGSEA. The CDR3 sequence: CSGGLAIYEQFF. The CDR3 region has the DNA TGCAGCGGGGGACTAGCAATCTATGAGCAGTTCTTC.

Note on this clonotype: At one end, the junction sequence differs from germline, possibly due to a read error. The chain combines TRBV27 with TRBJ1-2; 10 nucleotides match TRBD1. Per germline, CDR1 MNHEY and CDR2 SMNVEV (reference sequence). This CDR3 is built from 18 residues. The CDR3 nucleotides are TGTGCCAGCAGTACTACCCGAATCGACAGGGGGCTGAGGGGTGGCGACACCTTC. Protein: CASSTTRIDRGLRGGDTF.

J is TRBJ2-1 and V is TRBV12-5; TRBD2 might be the D (7 bases). Trimming took 7 bases from V and 3 from J, leaving 16 bases between them. Germline CDR1 reads LGHNT; CDR2 reads FRNRAP. The CDR3 extends over 15 amino acids. The CDR3 loop is CASALGGAGYNEQFF. The CDR3 nucleotides are TGTGCTAGTGCCTTGGGGGGGGCGGGCTACAATGAGCAGTTCTTC.

A single count supports this clonotype. The rearrangement links TRBV16 to TRBJ1-2; unclear D gene. The CDR3 extends over 16 amino acids. CDR1 and CDR2 from the germline V gene are KGHSY and FQNENV. Trimming pared 0 bases from V and 4 bases from J, leaving 15 bases between. In DNA form, the CDR3 reads TGTGCCAGCAGCCAATCCCTAAGAGGTCTTAGCTATGGCTACACCTTC. Protein product: CASSQSLRGLSYGYTF.

V gene TRBV28 combines with J gene TRBJ2-7, with 9 bases that match TRBD2. The CDR3 has 14 amino acids. Trimming removed 8 bases from V and 2 bases from J; junction bases left unmatched: 7. CDR1 is MDHEN, CDR2 SYDVKM, per germline. The CDR3 protein is CASEGREGPYEQYF. The CDR3 region has the DNA TGTGCCAGCGAGGGGCGGGAGGGGCCCTACGAGCAGTACTTC.

The chain joins TRBV4-1 to TRBJ2-7, with D perhaps matching TRBD2 (5 bases). V lost 1 base and J lost 4, with 5 bases in between. The length of the CDR3 is 12 residues. CDR1 MGHRA and CDR2 YSYEKL come from the germline V gene. For the CDR3, the DNA is TGCGCCAGCAGCCAAGGGGAGTACGAGCAGTACTTC. Its translation is CASSQGEYEQYF.

This clonotype was observed at least ten times. The chain joins TRBV7-4 to TRBJ2-3, with TRBD2 identical over 8 bases. This CDR3 comprises 17 residues. The germline CDR1 and CDR2 sequences are SGHVT and SQSDAQ. V lost 3 bases and J lost 2; bases outside the gene matches: 10. The CDR3 coding sequence is TGTGCCAGCAGCTTGGGACTAGTCTTCCCTTCCACAGATACGCAGTATTTT. It codes for CASSLGLVFPSTDTQYF.

The chain carries TRBV10-3 and TRBJ2-3, with unresolved D. Trimming removed 6 bases at V and 0 bases at J, with 7 bases between. From germline, CDR1 is ENHRY and CDR2 SYGVKD. The CDR3 runs 13 residues. The chain's CDR3 is CAISPGSTDTQYF. CDR3 bases: TGTGCCATCAGCCCAGGTAGCACAGATACGCAGTATTTT.

The DNA for the CDR3 is TGTGCCAGCAGTCCTTTTATCCTGGGCGTAGGGCGGAGCTCCTATAATTCACCCCTCCACTTT. It specifies CASSPFILGVGRSSYNSPLHF. The rearrangement links TRBV27 to TRBJ1-6; D call uncertain. Germline V gene data show CDR1 as MNHEY and CDR2 as SMNVEV (reference sequence). The CDR3 spans 21 residues. Trimming removed 5 bases at V and 0 bases at J, with 26 bases between.

This clonotype was counted a few times. The chain carries TRBV6-6 and TRBJ2-3; 9 positions match TRBD1. The CDR3 length is 16 residues. CDR1 MNHNY and CDR2 SVGAGI come from the germline V gene (reference sequence). The ends lost 2 bases at V and 5 bases at J; junction bases unmatched: 8. The CDR3 DNA sequence: TGTGCCAGCAGTTACCTGCAGCGGACAGGGGAAGATACGCAGTATTTT. Its protein is CASSYLQRTGEDTQYF.

This clonotype was seen more than once but under ten times. The rearrangement links TRBV11-3 to TRBJ2-1, with 7 bases aligning to TRBD2. The CDR3 is 18 residues long. V shed 2 bases and J 10 bases; nucleotides not matched to a gene: 20. Germline V lookup: CDR1 SGHNT, CDR2 YENEEA. The CDR3 spells CASSLTSARGGPTGEQFF. CDR3 nucleotides: TGTGCCAGCAGCTTAACGTCAGCTCGGGGAGGGCCGACGGGAGAGCAGTTCTTC.

The chain employs TRBV11-2 and TRBJ2-3, with 8 bases matching TRBD1. The germline V gene encodes CDR1 SGHAT and CDR2 FQNNGV. Trimming removed 2 bases from V and 5 bases from J; junction bases left unmatched: 3. The CDR3 has 14 amino acids. The CDR3 loop is CASSLQGAEDTQYF. In nucleotides, the CDR3 is TGTGCCAGCAGCTTACAGGGGGCTGAAGATACGCAGTATTTT. The full variable domain, completed using reference TRBV11-2 and TRBJ2-3, is EAGVAQSPRYKIIEKRQSVAFWCNPISGHATLYWYQQILGQGPKLLIQFQNNGVVDDSQLPKDRFSAERLKGVDSTLKIQPAKLEDSAVYLCASSLQGAEDTQYFGPGTRLTVL.

This clonotype was picked up a small number of times. This chain uses TRBV20-1 with TRBJ2-7; 11 bases are shared with TRBD2. The CDR3 covers 14 residues. Trimming removed 6 bases from V and 2 bases from J; junction bases left unmatched: 6. In germline, CDR1 is DFQATT, CDR2 SNEGSKA (reference sequence). CDR3 amino acids: CSADGTSGTYEQYF. CDR3 coding DNA: TGCAGTGCAGATGGGACTAGCGGTACCTACGAGCAGTACTTC.

The DNA for the CDR3 is TGTGCCAGCAGCCCGGGACTAGAACTGCAAGAGACCCAGTACTTC. It translates to CASSPGLELQETQYF. The chain joins TRBV6-2 or TRBV6-3 to TRBJ2-5, with TRBD2 identical over 8 bases. CDR1 is MNHEY and CDR2 is SVGEGT in the germline V gene. CDR3 size: 15 residues. The V segment lost 6 bases and the J segment 2 bases; nucleotides outside the gene matches: 8.

The chain combines TRBV4-1 with TRBJ2-3, with D possibly TRBD2 on 5 matching bases. This CDR3 has 17 amino acids. The V end was cut by 0 bases, the J end by 2 bases, with 15 bases between. CDR1 is MGHRA, CDR2 YSYEKL, per germline. The CDR3 region has the DNA TGCGCCAGCAGCCAAGATCGGGTGCGAGCGGCCACAGATACGCAGTATTTT. This gives the protein CASSQDRVRAATDTQYF.

CDR3 DNA: TGTGCCAGCACCTCAGGTGGGGGGACAGATACGCAGTATTTT. Translation: CASTSGGGTDTQYF. The genes are TRBV28 and TRBJ2-3, with a possible D match to TRBD2 (6 bases). The CDR3 runs to 14 residues. Germline V gene sequence: CDR1 MDHEN, CDR2 SYDVKM. Trimming took off 7 bases at V and 3 bases at J, with 14 bases between the two ends. Full variable domain (rest looked up from reference TRBV28 and TRBJ2-3): DVKVTQSSRYLVKRTGEKVFLECVQDMDHENMFWYRQDPGLGLRLIYFSYDVKMKEKGDIPEGYSVSREKKERFSLILESASTNQTSMYLCASTSGGGTDTQYFGPGTRLTVL.

The sample holds a few counts of this clonotype. The genes are TRBV6-2 or TRBV6-3 and TRBJ2-1; TRBD2 aligns across 7 bases. Unmatched junction bases numbered 7, after V lost 2 bases and J lost 0 bases. The CDR3 length is 17 residues. Germline V lookup: CDR1 MNHEY, CDR2 SVGEGT. CDR3 in amino acids: CASSYPLAGSSYNEQFF. The DNA of the CDR3 is TGTGCCAGCAGTTACCCCTTAGCGGGTAGCTCCTACAATGAGCAGTTCTTC.

This clonotype was observed many times. The chain couples TRBV29-1 to TRBJ1-4, with a tentative D call TRBD1 (6 bases). In germline, CDR1 is SQVTM, CDR2 ANQGSEA. V lost 4 bases and J lost 5, with 17 bases in between. CDR3 length: 15 residues. The CDR3 here is CSVVEPAGANEKLFF. The CDR3 nucleotides are TGCAGCGTTGTTGAGCCGGCAGGGGCGAATGAAAAACTGTTTTTT.

The chain carries TRBV28 and TRBJ2-1; weak D call: TRBD1 (5 bases). Germline CDR1 is MDHEN and CDR2 is SYDVKM. The CDR3 sequence is 13 residues long. V lost 5 bases to trimming and J lost 6 bases, with 11 bases between them. Written as DNA, the CDR3 is TGTGCCAGCAGTCCACGACAGTCCAATGAGCAGTTCTTC. Translation gives CASSPRQSNEQFF.

The chain employs TRBV12-3 or TRBV12-4 and TRBJ2-7; possibly TRBD2 for D (7 bases). V was cut by 9 bases and J by 2 bases, with 14 bases left in between. The length of the CDR3 is 13 residues. CDR3: CASGLGGPYEQYF. In nucleotides, the CDR3 is TGTGCCAGTGGATTGGGGGGGCCCTACGAGCAGTACTTC.

The V and J genes are TRBV6-5 and TRBJ1-4; 7 bases agree with TRBD1. The ends lost 4 bases at V and 8 bases at J; junction bases unmatched: 4. The germline V gene has CDR1 MNHEY and CDR2 SVGAGI. The CDR3 runs to 13 residues. DNA of the CDR3: TGTGCCAGCAGTTCAGGGGGGACCGAAAAACTGTTTTTT. It is translated as CASSSGGTEKLFF.